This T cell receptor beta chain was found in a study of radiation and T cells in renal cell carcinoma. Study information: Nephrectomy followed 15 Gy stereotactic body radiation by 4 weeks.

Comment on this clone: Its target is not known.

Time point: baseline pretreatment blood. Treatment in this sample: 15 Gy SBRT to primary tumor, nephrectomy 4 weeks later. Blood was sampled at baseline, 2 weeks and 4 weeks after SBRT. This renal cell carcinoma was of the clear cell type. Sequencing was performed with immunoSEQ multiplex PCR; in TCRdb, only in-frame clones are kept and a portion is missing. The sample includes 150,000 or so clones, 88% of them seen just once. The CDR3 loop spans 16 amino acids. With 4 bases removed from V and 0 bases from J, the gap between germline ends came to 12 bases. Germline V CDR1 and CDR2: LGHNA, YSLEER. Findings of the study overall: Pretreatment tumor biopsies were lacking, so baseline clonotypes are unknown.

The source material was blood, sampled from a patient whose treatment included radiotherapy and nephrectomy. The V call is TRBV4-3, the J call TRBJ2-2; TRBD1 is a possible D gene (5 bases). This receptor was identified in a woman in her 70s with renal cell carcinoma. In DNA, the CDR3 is TGCGCCAGCAGCCCTTACGCAGGGACGAACACCGGGGAGCTGTTTTTT. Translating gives CASSPYAGTNTGELFF.